The T cell receptor beta chain described here comes from a study of blood T cell repertoires in COVID-19. Overall study: The United States, Italy and Spain were the sources of the acute and convalescent COVID-19 samples. PBMCs, B-cell-depleted T cells, or T cells were the source of the cDNA or gDNA that made up the material.

V lost 5 bases and J 1 base, leaving 14 bases between the germline ends. Germline assignment: CDR1 SGHAT and CDR2 FQNNGV. The CDR3 spans 15 residues. Methods used by the authors: Cell counts per sample came from amplifying reference gene primers. The protocol was immunoSEQ multiplex PCR, while the TCRdb copy is restricted to in-frame clones and leaves out a portion. V and J calls and clone size are given by that table; D and trimming were obtained from the DNA. The sample consists of about 76,000 clones, around 90% of them appearing once. The chain recombines TRBV11-2 with TRBJ1-1; possible D gene TRBD1, 5 bases. The receptor was derived from a human donor in a cohort sampled during active COVID-19. The sequenced material came from peripheral blood. CDR3 in DNA: TGTGCCAGCAGCCCGAAGCAAGGACAGAACACTGAAGCTTTCTTT. It encodes CASSPKQGQNTEAFF.